The entry that follows covers one T cell receptor (beta chain) sequence. The antigen remains unidentified. This CDR3 region has 11 residues. V was shortened by 4 bases and J by 5 bases, with 5 bases between the two germline ends. This sample is part of a study of CD4 T cells in relation to SARS-CoV-2 and coronaviruses. The unexposed donors gave CD4+ T cells in about 2010-2019, prior to COVID-19. CD4+ T cells were isolated from the cells after about ten days of culture. Repertoires were generated with immunoSEQ multiplex PCR, while TCRdb's copy carries only in-frame clones and drops some. Of under 30,000 clones listed, approximately 75% were seen once; the top ten hold roughly 12%.

J is TRBJ1-2 and V is TRBV12-3 or TRBV12-4; D call uncertain. Source material: CD4+ T cells from PBMCs, cultured in vitro. The origin of this receptor is a human donor in good health. The CDR3 loop is CASSYSYGYTF. CDR3 bases: TGTGCCAGCAGTTACTCTTATGGCTACACCTTC.